Below are 30 T cell receptor beta chains sequenced from a single sample in a study of Ad26.COV2.S vaccination and SARS-CoV-2 variants. Some clones are missing from TCRdb's copy, which holds only in-frame ones; the method was immunoSEQ multiplex PCR. The repertoire has over 130,000 clones, roughly 88% of them found once; the top ten carry approximately 5.1%. Material: peripheral blood, obtained after recovery from COVID-19. These receptors were taken from a human donor who had recovered from COVID-19.

This chain links TRBV6-5 with TRBJ1-5; no reliable D call. V dropped 6 bases and J dropped 3 bases, with 6 bases sitting between them. Germline V lookup: CDR1 MNHEY, CDR2 SVGAGI. The CDR3 consists of 12 residues. The DNA of the CDR3 is TGTGCCAGCAGAACGGCCAATCAGCCCCAGCATTTT. Translated: CASRTANQPQHF.

This chain joins TRBV19 and TRBJ2-5; no firm D call. This CDR3 contains 13 residues. V was trimmed by 3 bases and J by 5 bases, leaving 10 bases between them. Per germline, CDR1 LNHDA and CDR2 SQIVND (reference sequence). CDR3 nucleotide sequence: TGTGCCAGTAGTATGGAGTATTGGGAGACCCAGTACTTC. This gives the protein CASSMEYWETQYF.

The CDR3: CSASSGRGYGYTF. The DNA for the CDR3 is TGCAGTGCTAGTTCAGGAAGAGGGTATGGCTACACCTTC. The J gene is TRBJ1-2, the V gene TRBV20-1; D gene unclear. Germline CDR1 is DFQATT and CDR2 is SNEGSKA (reference sequence). Trimming stripped 3 bases from V and 5 bases from J, with 13 bases between. The CDR3 spans 13 residues.

The chain is built from TRBV19 and TRBJ1-4; 7 bases align to TRBD1. Germline V gene data show CDR1 as LNHDA and CDR2 as SQIVND (reference sequence). V was pared by 5 bases and J by 0 bases, with 3 bases of the junction left unmatched. This CDR3 comprises 15 residues. CDR3 in amino acids: CASSPTGATNEKLFF. The CDR3 coding sequence is TGTGCCAGTAGTCCCACAGGGGCAACTAATGAAAAACTGTTTTTT.

The rearrangement uses TRBV20-1 and TRBJ2-1; 8 bases map to TRBD1. The germline V gene encodes CDR1 DFQATT and CDR2 SNEGSKA (reference sequence). V was pared by 3 bases and J by 6 bases, with 10 bases of the junction left unmatched. This CDR3 has 15 amino acids. This chain's CDR3 is CSASGRDRSGNEQFF. The CDR3, as DNA: TGCAGTGCTAGTGGTCGGGACAGGTCCGGCAATGAGCAGTTCTTC.

Regarding this clone: Its ends do not fully match the called genes, so a read error is possible. V and J are TRBV7-7 and TRBJ2-5, with D perhaps assigned TRBD1 or TRBD2 (5 bases each). Germline CDR1 SSHAT, CDR2 FNYEAQ (reference sequence). This CDR3 is built from 12 residues. In DNA, the CDR3 is TGTGCTAGCAGCCAGGGAGCGGAGACCCAGTACTTC. This codes for CASSQGAETQYF.

The chain links TRBV6-5 to TRBJ1-5; a possible D gene is TRBD1 (5 bases). Germline loops: CDR1 MNHEY, CDR2 SVGAGI. This CDR3 has 14 residues. V lost 5 bases to trimming and J lost 4 bases, with 12 bases between them. The CDR3 DNA is TGTGCCAGCAGTCCTCAGGGTATGAATCAGCCCCAGCATTTT. It codes for CASSPQGMNQPQHF.

This chain uses TRBV25-1 with TRBJ1-6; 7 positions match TRBD1. This CDR3 comprises 15 residues. Unmatched junction bases numbered 12, after V lost 7 bases and J lost 9 bases. CDR1 is MGHDK and CDR2 is SYGVNS in the germline V gene. The CDR3 DNA reads TGTGCCAGCACCCCACAGGGGAGTGGTGGTTCACCCCTCCACTTT. It is translated as CASTPQGSGGSPLHF. Using reference TRBV25-1 and TRBJ1-6 for the parts outside the CDR3, the full variable domain is EADIYQTPRYLVIGTGKKITLECSQTMGHDKMYWYQQDPGMELHLIHYSYGVNSTEKGDLSSESTVSRIRTEHFPLTLESARPSHTSQYLCASTPQGSGGSPLHFGNGTRLTVT.

The chain links TRBV28 to TRBJ2-5, with unresolved D. Trimming stripped 3 bases from V and 2 bases from J, with 7 bases between. The CDR3 is 13 residues long. CDR1 and CDR2 (germline): MDHEN, SYDVKM. CDR3 bases: TGTGCCAGCAGTTTGTGGGGTCAAGAGACCCAGTACTTC. Translating gives CASSLWGQETQYF.

J is TRBJ1-2 and V is TRBV7-2, with 7 nucleotides matching TRBD1. V lost 5 bases and J lost 8; bases outside the gene matches: 11. This CDR3 is built from 14 residues. In germline, CDR1 is SGHTA, CDR2 FQGNSA. The chain's CDR3 is CASSPRDSRGGYTF. The CDR3 DNA reads as TGTGCCAGCAGCCCGAGGGACAGCCGAGGGGGCTACACCTTC.

This chain connects TRBV28 to TRBJ1-6, with 10 positions matching TRBD1. The germline gives CDR1 MDHEN, CDR2 SYDVKM. The trim removed 6 bases at V and 8 bases at J, leaving 4 bases unmatched. CDR3 size: 14 residues. In DNA, the CDR3 is TGTGCCAGCAGCCGACAGGGGGCGGATTCACCCCTCCACTTT. The encoded protein is CASSRQGADSPLHF.

The V call is TRBV2, the J call TRBJ2-3; 8 bases match TRBD2. Germline V gene lookup returns CDR1 SNHLY and CDR2 FYNNEI. The CDR3 is 16 amino acids. Trimming removed 7 bases from V and 4 bases from J; junction bases left unmatched: 13. CDR3 bases: TGTGCCAGCAAAAAAGGGCGGGGGGATTTTGCAGATACGCAGTATTTT. Amino acids: CASKKGRGDFADTQYF.

This clone appeared a few times. V gene TRBV15 combines with J gene TRBJ1-1, with D unresolved. The germline V and J ends were trimmed by 1 base and 7 bases, with 7 bases remaining between them. The CDR3 contains 12 residues. Germline loops: CDR1 LNHNV, CDR2 YYDKDF (reference sequence). The CDR3 nucleotides are TGTGCCACCAGCAGAGGACAATATGAAGCTTTCTTT. Amino acid sequence: CATSRGQYEAFF. Supplemented by reference TRBV15 and TRBJ1-1, the full variable domain reads DAMVIQNPRYQVTQFGKPVTLSCSQTLNHNVMYWYQQKSSQAPKLLFHYYDKDFNNEADTPDNFQSRRPNTSFCFLDIRSPGLGDTAMYLCATSRGQYEAFFGQGTRLTVV.

The genes are TRBV7-8 and TRBJ1-3, with 7 bases lining up with TRBD1. CDR1 and CDR2 from the germline V gene are SGHVS and FQNEAQ. Trimming took 5 bases from V and 3 from J; bases not matched to a gene: 4. The CDR3 has 14 residues. In DNA form, the CDR3 reads TGTGCCAGCAGCACCAGGGGGATTGGAAACACCATATATTTT. Encoded protein: CASSTRGIGNTIYF.

The chain links TRBV19 to TRBJ1-2; D is unclear. The CDR3 has 13 amino acids. Per germline, CDR1 LNHDA and CDR2 SQIVND (reference sequence). The ends were cut back, 3 bases at V and 2 bases at J, with 7 bases in the middle. CDR3 coding DNA: TGTGCCAGTAGTATTGACGGAAACTATGGCTACACCTTC. Its translation is CASSIDGNYGYTF.

The chain carries TRBV5-1 and TRBJ2-2, with D unresolved. Trimming stripped 0 bases from V and 0 bases from J, with 6 bases between. This CDR3 comprises 15 residues. CDR1 SGHRS and CDR2 YFSETQ come from the germline V gene. The CDR3 nucleotides are TGCGCCAGCAGCTTGGAAGGCACGAACACCGGGGAGCTGTTTTTT. It is translated as CASSLEGTNTGELFF.

The chain employs TRBV30 and TRBJ1-3; maybe TRBD1 (6 bases). With 2 bases removed from V and 2 bases from J, the gap between germline ends came to 19 bases. This CDR3 contains 17 residues. Germline V gene sequence: CDR1 GTSNPN, CDR2 SVGIG (reference sequence). This chain's CDR3 is CAWSTLFGGQTGNTIYF. The CDR3 DNA is TGTGCCTGGAGTACATTATTCGGGGGGCAGACTGGAAACACCATATATTTT.

J is TRBJ1-2 and V is TRBV5-8; 8 bases are shared with TRBD1. Germline loops: CDR1 SGHTS, CDR2 YDEGEE. Trimming took 1 base from V and 3 from J; bases not matched to a gene: 8. The CDR3 consists of 16 residues. The CDR3 nucleotides read TGTGCCAGCAGCTTGACCCGGGACAGGTATCACTATGGCTACACCTTC. This encodes CASSLTRDRYHYGYTF.

The chain links TRBV7-2 to TRBJ2-1; D remains ambiguous. The V end lost 1 base, the J end lost 7 bases, and 2 bases lay between the germline ends. In germline, CDR1 is SGHTA, CDR2 FQGNSA. The CDR3 loop spans 11 amino acids. CDR3 sequence reads: CASSLGNEQFF. In DNA, the CDR3 is TGTGCCAGCAGCTTAGGGAATGAGCAGTTCTTC.

The sample holds a few counts of this clone. V gene TRBV7-9 combines with J gene TRBJ2-5; D may be TRBD1 or TRBD2 (7 bases each). CDR3 length: 15 amino acids. With 3 bases removed from V and 0 bases from J, the gap between germline ends came to 11 bases. Germline V lookup: CDR1 SEHNR, CDR2 FQNEAQ (reference sequence). CDR3 in amino acids: CASSFQGGYQETQYF. CDR3 DNA sequence: TGTGCCAGCAGCTTTCAGGGGGGGTACCAAGAGACCCAGTACTTC.

This clone was recorded a few times. This chain joins TRBV11-2 and TRBJ2-7; 8 positions agree with TRBD1. Germline V gene data show CDR1 as SGHAT and CDR2 as FQNNGV. This CDR3 region has 15 residues. Trimming at V came to 0 bases and at J to 4 bases, leaving 5 bases not matched to a gene. The CDR3 nucleotides read TGTGCCAGCAGCTTAGATGGCAGGGGGCTTTACGAGCAGTACTTC. Its translation: CASSLDGRGLYEQYF.

The chain couples TRBV29-1 to TRBJ1-4; D uncertain. Per germline, CDR1 SQVTM and CDR2 ANQGSEA. The V and J ends lost 7 bases and 5 bases respectively, with 11 bases between them. This CDR3 has 12 residues. For the CDR3, the DNA is TGCAGCGGTTGGGAAGGAAATGAAAAACTGTTTTTT. It yields the protein CSGWEGNEKLFF.

This clone was found a few times. The CDR3: CASSTGGYGSYNEQFF. The CDR3 DNA follows: TGCGCCAGCAGCACCGGGGGGTATGGTTCCTACAATGAGCAGTTCTTC. This chain links TRBV5-1 with TRBJ2-1, with TRBD2 identical over 7 bases. Germline assignment: CDR1 SGHRS and CDR2 YFSETQ. V lost 4 bases to trimming and J lost 1 base; unmatched junction nucleotides: 8. This CDR3 has 16 residues.

This chain connects TRBV5-3 to TRBJ1-2; weak D call: TRBD1 (5 bases). TRBV5-3 is noted as an ORF with a role that remains uncertain. Between the trimmed V and J ends, which lost 4 bases and 7 bases, there was a span of 20 bases. The CDR3 covers 15 residues. CDR3 residues: CARSPGEGAQGGYTF. The CDR3 coding sequence is TGTGCCAGAAGCCCCGGAGAGGGTGCCCAGGGTGGCTACACCTTC.

V and J are TRBV15 and TRBJ1-5, with D hard to call. V was trimmed by 5 bases and J by 4 bases, leaving 21 bases between them. CDR3 length: 17 amino acids. CDR1 is LNHNV and CDR2 is YYDKDF in the germline V gene (reference sequence). CDR3 sequence (DNA): TGTGCCACCAGCTTTCGACCCGTACAGCCGGGAAATCAGCCCCAGCATTTT. Residues: CATSFRPVQPGNQPQHF. The full variable domain, with the rest looked up from reference TRBV15 and TRBJ1-5, is DAMVIQNPRYQVTQFGKPVTLSCSQTLNHNVMYWYQQKSSQAPKLLFHYYDKDFNNEADTPDNFQSRRPNTSFCFLDIRSPGLGDTAMYLCATSFRPVQPGNQPQHFGDGTRLSIL.

J is TRBJ1-3 and V is TRBV4-3; 8 bases are a match to TRBD1. Germline CDR1 is LGHNA and CDR2 is YSLEER. CDR3 size: 18 residues. With V trimmed by 3 bases and J by 3 bases, 13 bases remained unmatched. The CDR3 sequence is CASSQQGALSVGGNTIYF. In nucleotides, the CDR3 is TGCGCCAGCAGCCAGCAGGGGGCCTTATCGGTCGGTGGAAACACCATATATTTT.

There are a few counts of this clone. The chain employs TRBV5-4 and TRBJ2-1; TRBD2 aligns across 10 bases. The germline V gene encodes CDR1 SGHNT and CDR2 YYREEE (reference sequence). The CDR3 length is 16 residues. Unmatched junction bases numbered 12, after V lost 4 bases and J lost 8 bases. CDR3 loop: CASSLQSGGGFYEQFF. CDR3 DNA: TGTGCCAGCAGCCTACAGAGCGGGGGGGGTTTTTATGAGCAGTTCTTC.

The chain employs TRBV19 and TRBJ1-5; 9 bases agree with TRBD1. The CDR3 covers 17 residues. The V gene end was trimmed by 5 bases and the J gene end by 3 bases; junction bases not matched to a gene: 11. The germline gives CDR1 LNHDA, CDR2 SQIVND (reference sequence). CDR3 amino acids: CASSPKSTGGINQPQHF. For the CDR3, the DNA is TGTGCCAGTAGTCCCAAATCGACAGGGGGAATCAATCAGCCCCAGCATTTT.

The sample holds one count of this clone. This chain connects TRBV28 to TRBJ1-5, with D hard to call. Trimming stripped 3 bases from V and 1 base from J, with 13 bases between. In germline, CDR1 is MDHEN, CDR2 SYDVKM. The CDR3 spans 16 residues. The CDR3 DNA reads as TGTGCCAGCAGTTTTCCCCAGGTGGGGAGCAATCAGCCCCAGCATTTT. Translation gives CASSFPQVGSNQPQHF.

The rearrangement uses TRBV18 and TRBJ2-3; D is possibly TRBD1 (6 bases). The CDR3 extends over 16 amino acids. The V and J ends lost 3 bases and 1 base respectively, with 14 bases between them. The germline V gene has CDR1 KGHSH and CDR2 LQKENI. The CDR3 DNA reads as TGTGCCAGCTCACCCGGGACCGAGGGGGGCACAGATACGCAGTATTTT. This gives the protein CASSPGTEGGTDTQYF.